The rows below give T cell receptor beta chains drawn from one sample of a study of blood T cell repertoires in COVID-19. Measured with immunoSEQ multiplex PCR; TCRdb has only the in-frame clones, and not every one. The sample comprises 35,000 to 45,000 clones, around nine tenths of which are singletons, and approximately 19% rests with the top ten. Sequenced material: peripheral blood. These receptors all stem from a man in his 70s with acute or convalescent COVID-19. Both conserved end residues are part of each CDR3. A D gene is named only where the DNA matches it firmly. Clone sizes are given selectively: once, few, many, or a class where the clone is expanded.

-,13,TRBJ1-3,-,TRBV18,TGTGCCAGCTCCCTTCAGGGGCGAGACACCATATATTTT,CASSLQGRDTIYF
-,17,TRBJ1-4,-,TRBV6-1,TGTGCCAGCAGTGAAGCGGGGGGGTATTTAACTAATGAAAAACTGTTTTTT,CASSEAGGYLTNEKLFF
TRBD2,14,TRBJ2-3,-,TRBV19,TGTGCCAGCCGAATGGGAGGGGGCACAGATACGCAGTATTTT,CASRMGGGTDTQYF
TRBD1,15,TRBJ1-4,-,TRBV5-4,TGTGCCAGCAGCTTTCAAGGACAGGGTGAAAAAAAACTGTTTTTT,CASSFQGQGEKKLFF
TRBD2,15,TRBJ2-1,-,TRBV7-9,TGTGCCAGCAGCTCAGGAGCGGGAGGGCCTAATGAGCAGTTCTTC,CASSSGAGGPNEQFF
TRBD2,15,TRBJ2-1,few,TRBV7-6,TGTGCCAGCAGCAGGGGACTAGCGGAGTGGGATGAGCAGTTCTTC,CASSRGLAEWDEQFF
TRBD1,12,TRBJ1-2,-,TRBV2,TGTGCCAGCAGAGAACAGGGGTATGGCTACACCTTC,CASREQGYGYTF
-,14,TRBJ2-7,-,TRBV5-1,TGCGCCAGCAGCCCGGACTCCCTAAATTACGAGCAGTACTTC,CASSPDSLNYEQYF
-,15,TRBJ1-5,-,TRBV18,TGTGCCAGCTCAGGTAGCCGCAGAGAGAATCAGCCCCAGCATTTT,CASSGSRRENQPQHF
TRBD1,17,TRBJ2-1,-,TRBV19,TGTGCCAGTAGTATAGATGGGGGACAGGGGACCCTCAGTGAGCAGTTCTTC,CASSIDGGQGTLSEQFF
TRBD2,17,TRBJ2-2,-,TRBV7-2,TGTGCCAGCAGCTCCTTAGCGGGAGCGACGAACACCGGGGAGCTGTTTTTT,CASSSLAGATNTGELFF
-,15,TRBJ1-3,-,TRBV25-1,TGTGCCAGCAGTGAAAGGGGACTCTCTGGAAACACCATATATTTT,CASSERGLSGNTIYF
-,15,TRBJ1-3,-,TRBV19,TGTGCCAGTAGTATCGGCGGGGACTCTGGAAACACCATATATTTT,CASSIGGDSGNTIYF
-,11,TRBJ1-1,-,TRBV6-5,TGTGCCAGCACCCTAAACACTGAAGCTTTCTTT,CASTLNTEAFF
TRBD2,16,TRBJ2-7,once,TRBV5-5,TGTGCCAGCAGCTCTCTCTTGGGGAGGGTTAACTACGAGCAGTACTTC,CASSSLLGRVNYEQYF
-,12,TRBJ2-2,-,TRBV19,TGTGCCAGTCGCTACAGGCCCGGGGAGCTGTTTTTT,CASRYRPGELFF
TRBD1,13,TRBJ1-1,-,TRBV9,TGTGCCAGCAGCTTTGACAGGGTTGGCGAAGCTTTCTTT,CASSFDRVGEAFF
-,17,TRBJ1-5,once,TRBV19,TGTGCCAGTACCTCCTTACGGGCAGGGGTTGGCAATCAGCCCCAGCATTTT,CASTSLRAGVGNQPQHF
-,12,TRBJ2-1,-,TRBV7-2,TGTGCCAGCAGCCCATACGGGAATGAGCAGTTCTTC,CASSPYGNEQFF
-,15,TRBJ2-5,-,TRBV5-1,TGCGCCAGCAGCCCCGGGGGTAGCGTACAAGAGACCCAGTACTTC,CASSPGGSVQETQYF
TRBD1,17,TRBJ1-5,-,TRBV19,TGTGCCAGTAGCCCCGGAGGGGACAGGGTCCTAGATCAGCCCCAGCATTTT,CASSPGGDRVLDQPQHF
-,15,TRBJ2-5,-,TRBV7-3,TGTGCCAGCAGCCCCTTGGGAGGAGTTCGGGAGACCCAGTACTTC,CASSPLGGVRETQYF
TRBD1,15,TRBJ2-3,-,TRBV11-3,TGTGCCAGCAGCTCACCGGGACAGGAGGGTCCTACGCAGTATTTT,CASSSPGQEGPTQYF
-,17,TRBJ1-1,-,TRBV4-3,TGCGCCAGCAGCCAAGATCTTCAGACAGGTTCGAACACTGAAGCTTTCTTT,CASSQDLQTGSNTEAFF
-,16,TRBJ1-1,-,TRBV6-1,TGTGCCAGCAGTGAAGCGCAACGGTTCATGAACACTGAAGCTTTCTTT,CASSEAQRFMNTEAFF
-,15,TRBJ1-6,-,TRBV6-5,TGTGCCAGCAGTTATAGGCGGGATACTAATTCACCCCTCCACTTT,CASSYRRDTNSPLHF
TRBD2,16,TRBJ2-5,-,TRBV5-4,TGTGCCAGCAGCTTGGCGCCTAGCGGGAGTAAAGAGACCCAGTACTTC,CASSLAPSGSKETQYF
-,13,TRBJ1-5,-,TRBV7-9,TGTGCCAGCAGCCCCGCCCTGAGTCAGCCCCAGCATTTT,CASSPALSQPQHF
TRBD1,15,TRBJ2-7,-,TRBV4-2,TGTGCCAGCAGCCAGGCACAGGGGGCCCTCGAGGAGCAGTACTTC,CASSQAQGALEEQYF
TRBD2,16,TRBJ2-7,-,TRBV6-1,TGTGCCAGCAGTGAAGGGGTAGCACTAGCGGGAGTCGAGCAGTACTTC,CASSEGVALAGVEQYF
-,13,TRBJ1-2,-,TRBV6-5,TGTGCCAGCAGCCGCCTCGCGCACTATGGCTACACCTTC,CASSRLAHYGYTF
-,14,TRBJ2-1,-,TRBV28,TGTGCCAGCAGCTCCCAGGGGAGCTGGGGTGAGCAGTTCTTC,CASSSQGSWGEQFF
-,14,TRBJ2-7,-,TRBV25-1,TGTGCCAGCAGTGAATCGGGGTATGGCTACGAGCAGTACTTC,CASSESGYGYEQYF
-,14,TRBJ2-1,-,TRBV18,TGTGCCAGCTCACCAGGTGGCTCAGGCAATGAGCAGTTCTTC,CASSPGGSGNEQFF
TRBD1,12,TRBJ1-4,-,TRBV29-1,TGCAGCGGGCTACAGGGGGATGAAAAACTGTTTTTT,CSGLQGDEKLFF
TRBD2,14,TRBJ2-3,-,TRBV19,TGTGCCAGTTGGGCTAGCGGGAGCACAGATACGCAGTATTTT,CASWASGSTDTQYF
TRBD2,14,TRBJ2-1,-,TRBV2,TGTGCCAGCAACTCGCGGGAGGGCCTCAATGAGCAGTTCTTC,CASNSREGLNEQFF
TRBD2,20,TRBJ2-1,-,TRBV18,TGTGCCAGCTCACCTATCTATCTAGCGGGAGGGCTTGGCTCCTACAATGAGCAGTTCTTC,CASSPIYLAGGLGSYNEQFF
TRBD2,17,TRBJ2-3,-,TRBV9,TGTGCCAGCAGCGTCTCGGGAAGCGGGAGCACCACAGATACGCAGTATTTT,CASSVSGSGSTTDTQYF
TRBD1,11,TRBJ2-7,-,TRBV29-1,TGCAGCGTTGGGGACAGATACGAGCAGTACTTC,CSVGDRYEQYF
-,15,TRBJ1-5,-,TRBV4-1,TGCGCCAGCAGCCAAGACAGGACAAACAATCAGCCCCAGCATTTT,CASSQDRTNNQPQHF